The following is a T cell receptor (beta chain) sequence with its context. Its binding antigen is unknown. Since the CDR3 does not end with the conserved phenylalanine or tryptophan, this likely comes from a read error. Here V drops 0 bases and J drops 1 base, and the junction holds 2 bases not matched to any gene. The CDR3 contains 15 residues when both ends are counted. Here the CDR3 DNA is all that survives: 45 bases in frame from base 1. The CDR1 and CDR2 encoded by the germline V gene (reference sequence) are DFQATT and SNEGSKA. The data are from a study of T cell repertoires in cytomegalovirus infection (dated by TCRdb to between 2019 and 2020). Concerning the study at large: Alongside well-studied HLA-B-restricted epitopes, the peptide stimulations were aimed at recently identified HLA-C-restricted CMV epitopes, whose presentation resists viral immunomodulation. Donor HLA type was relevant to the analysis, because carriage of CMV infection together with the matching HLA type was indicated by public TCR beta signatures. What the research found in general, with its limitations: The ex vivo response was dominated by HLA-C-restricted CMV-specific TCR beta clonotypes, which also provided the single most frequent clonotype in two of eight donors. In both this cohort and an independent cohort of 350 or so donors, the cumulative frequency of public TCR beta family members distinguished carriers of CMV infection plus the relevant HLA type.

TCRdb records Illumina HiSeq 1500 as the sequencer. TCRdb itself trimmed the public reads at Q25 with fastp, ran MiXCR and retained productive beta chains. Every entry covers one CDR3 protein and lists the most common genes and DNA from its rows. The sample has more than 250,000 distinct CDR3 sequences on record, more than 20% of them singletons. The ten biggest clones cover roughly 15% of the sample. The treatment or condition label for this specimen denotes: in vitro stimulation with specific CMV peptide epitopes to enrich CMV-specific T cells. The chain uses TRBV20-1 and TRBJ2-1; 8 central bases correspond to TRBD2. The sequenced sample was cultured PBMCs, obtained from culture after CMV antigen stimulation. This receptor was obtained from a human donor in good health (CMV status not recorded). Some clones in this sample may be carry-over from other donors' samples. The base sequence is TGCAGTGCTAGAGATCCTAGCGGGTCCTACAATGAGCAGTTCCTC. Its coded protein is CSARDPSGSYNEQFL.